This TCR beta chain was sequenced for a study of T cells in Graves' hyperthyroidism and ophthalmopathy. This clonotype has ten or more counts. V lost 4 bases to trimming and J lost 0 bases, with 9 bases between them. This CDR3 comprises 13 residues. Germline V gives CDR1 SQVTM, CDR2 ANQGSEA. The investigators amplified TCR beta CDR3 regions from RNA transcripts. When the TCR CDR3 underwent first-round RT-PCR, the HTBI primer set was used. TCRdb passed the multiplex PCR reads through MiXCR, listing each CDR3 protein once. The sample contains approximately 370,000 distinct CDR3 sequences, 15% to 20% of which appear only once.

Sequenced sample: blood. The receptor was isolated from a woman in her 30s with Graves' hyperthyroidism that later progressed to Graves' ophthalmopathy. The rearrangement links TRBV29-1 to TRBJ1-1, with D tentatively TRBD1 (6 bases). The CDR3 loop reads CSVGGQMNTEAFF. The CDR3 DNA follows: TGCAGCGTTGGAGGACAGATGAACACTGAAGCTTTCTTT.